The 29 T cell receptor beta chains listed next were all sequenced from one sample in a study of blood T cell repertoires in COVID-19 (TCRdb year 2020). The protocol used for the library was the immunoSEQ multiplex PCR assay. TCRdb's version of the immuneACCESS table is confined to in-frame rearrangements and falls short of the full clone set. An unresolved V gene accounts for under half of the shortfall where checked; the remainder is of unknown origin. The sample table records over 150,000 clones; 82% of these occur just once. The ten largest clones take up roughly a tenth of the sample. The specimen was peripheral blood. These receptors originate from an elderly woman with active or convalescent COVID-19.

This clone was counted only a few times. The rearrangement uses TRBV19 and TRBJ2-7, with TRBD2 identical over 8 bases. This CDR3 comprises 16 residues. Germline CDR1 LNHDA, CDR2 SQIVND (reference sequence). Germline trimming cut 10 bases from V and 2 bases from J; bases unmatched to any gene: 16. The CDR3 here is CATSSPTGGRTYEQYF. DNA of the CDR3: TGTGCCACCTCCTCTCCTACCGGCGGGAGGACCTACGAGCAGTACTTC.

J is TRBJ2-7 and V is TRBV28, with 9 bases fitting TRBD2. Losses at the gene ends were 6 bases for V and 5 bases for J; bases not matched to a gene: 8. The CDR3 totals 14 residues. Germline V CDR1 and CDR2: MDHEN, SYDVKM. CDR3 sequence reads: CASSLAGFHHEQYF. The CDR3 nucleotides are TGTGCCAGCAGCCTAGCGGGATTCCACCACGAGCAGTACTTC.

The chain combines TRBV3-1 (or the pseudogene TRBV3-2) with TRBJ2-2, with D maybe TRBD1 (6 bases). The CDR3 contains 15 residues. Trimming pared 2 bases from V and 10 bases from J, leaving 17 bases between. CDR1 and CDR2 from the germline V gene are LGHDT and YNNKEL (reference sequence). In nucleotides, the CDR3 is TGTGCCAGCAGCCAAAATCCGGGACACTTCGTGGAGCTGTTTTTT. Protein sequence: CASSQNPGHFVELFF.

This clone was picked up one time. J is TRBJ2-3 and V is TRBV5-1; D is perhaps TRBD2 (6 bases). Per germline, CDR1 SGHRS and CDR2 YFSETQ. CDR3 length equals 12 residues. Trimming removed 7 bases at V and 6 bases at J, with 12 bases between. The CDR3 protein is CASGGIMDTQYF. The CDR3 region has the DNA TGCGCCAGCGGGGGGATTATGGATACGCAGTATTTT.

The chain recombines TRBV3-1 (or the pseudogene TRBV3-2) with TRBJ1-5, with 7 bases fitting TRBD1. Germline CDR1 and CDR2: LGHDT and YNNKEL (reference sequence). J lost 7 bases, V lost 4 bases, and 7 bases had no gene match. The length of the CDR3 is 14 residues. CDR3 loop: CASSPRQGWQPQHF. Here the CDR3 DNA reads TGTGCCAGCAGCCCCCGACAGGGATGGCAGCCCCAGCATTTT.

The chain employs TRBV6-5 and TRBJ1-2, with D perhaps TRBD1 (5 bases). Trimming left V 6 bases short and J 2 bases short, with 10 bases between. Germline-derived CDR1 and CDR2 are MNHEY and SVGAGI. The CDR3 is made up of 13 amino acids. The CDR3 region is CASSSDSNYGYTF. CDR3 nucleotide sequence: TGTGCCAGCAGCTCTGACAGCAACTATGGCTACACCTTC.

This chain connects TRBV5-4 to TRBJ1-1, with 7 nucleotides matching TRBD1. After removal of 3 bases from V and 1 base from J, the junction contained 6 bases not matched to a gene. The CDR3 sequence is 15 residues long. The germline V gene encodes CDR1 SGHNT and CDR2 YYREEE (reference sequence). CDR3 nucleotides: TGTGCCAGCAGCTCCCCGGGACAGCCGAACACTGAAGCTTTCTTT. The encoded protein is CASSSPGQPNTEAFF.

The chain combines TRBV5-1 with TRBJ1-6, with D possibly being TRBD1 (6 bases). The V gene's germline CDR1 is SGHRS and CDR2 YFSETQ. The V end lost 4 bases, the J end lost 8 bases, and 13 bases lay between the germline ends. The CDR3 is made up of 14 amino acids. This chain's CDR3 is CASSVGQTDSPLHF. CDR3 bases: TGCGCCAGCAGCGTAGGACAGACGGATTCACCCCTCCACTTT.

The rearrangement joins TRBV29-1 to TRBJ1-2; possibly TRBD1 for D (6 bases). Germline CDR1 is SQVTM and CDR2 is ANQGSEA. CDR3 length: 13 amino acids. Trimming removed 6 bases from V and 5 bases from J, with 16 bases in between. CDR3 in amino acids: CSVEKMTGYGYTF. The CDR3 DNA reads TGCAGCGTGGAAAAAATGACAGGTTATGGCTACACCTTC.

V usage is TRBV6-4 and J usage is TRBJ1-4; perhaps TRBD1 as D (6 bases). CDR3 length: 14 amino acids. The germline V and J ends were trimmed by 8 bases and 5 bases, with 15 bases remaining between them. Per the germline V gene, CDR1 is MRHNA and CDR2 is SNTAGT. This chain's CDR3 is CASGTTGQNEKLFF. Here the CDR3 DNA reads TGTGCCAGCGGGACTACAGGGCAGAATGAAAAACTGTTTTTT.

The CDR3 sequence is CASRGLIRSNQPQHF. The CDR3 DNA is TGTGCCAGCAGAGGACTCATCCGAAGCAATCAGCCCCAGCATTTT. J is TRBJ1-5 and V is TRBV2, with D uncertain. The CDR3 covers 15 residues. CDR1 is SNHLY and CDR2 is FYNNEI in the germline V gene. Deletions cut 6 bases from V and 1 base from J, with 13 bases between.

This chain joins TRBV7-2 and TRBJ2-7; 8 bases agree with TRBD2. Germline CDR1 and CDR2: SGHTA and FQGNSA. The junction had 10 bases not matched to a gene; V was cut back by 6 bases and J by 6 bases. The CDR3 has 14 amino acids. CDR3 in DNA: TGTGCCAGCAGTTTCGGGACTAGATTTTCCGAGCAGTACTTC. Its translation is CASSFGTRFSEQYF.

The chain recombines TRBV10-3 with TRBJ1-1; TRBD1 agrees at 7 bases. The junction had 7 bases not matched to a gene; V was cut back by 8 bases and J by 4 bases. Looked up from germline, CDR1 is ENHRY and CDR2 is SYGVKD. This CDR3 is 13 amino acids long. CDR3 amino acids: CAIGGQQATEAFF. As DNA, the CDR3 is TGTGCCATCGGGGGACAGCAGGCCACTGAAGCTTTCTTT.

J is TRBJ2-5 and V is TRBV28; 7 nucleotides align to TRBD1. The CDR3 totals 18 residues. V was pared by 7 bases and J by 2 bases, with 19 bases of the junction left unmatched. CDR1 and CDR2 from the germline V gene are MDHEN and SYDVKM. CDR3 amino acids: CASTHRRDRKNAQETQYF. DNA of the CDR3: TGTGCCAGCACCCACAGACGGGACAGAAAAAACGCACAAGAGACCCAGTACTTC.

The chain recombines TRBV5-3 with TRBJ2-5; 11 bases match TRBD1. TRBV5-3 is an ORF, with its function uncertain. J gave up 1 base and V 0 bases, and 8 bases lay outside the gene matches. CDR3 size: 18 residues. The CDR3 reads CARSLARGDRGAQETQYF. The CDR3 nucleotides are TGTGCCAGAAGCTTGGCGAGGGGGGACAGGGGGGCCCAAGAGACCCAGTACTTC.

The rearrangement joins TRBV29-1 to TRBJ1-2; TRBD1 is a possible D gene (5 bases). V lost 7 bases, J lost 3 bases, and 9 bases lay in between. The V gene's germline CDR1 is SQVTM and CDR2 ANQGSEA. The CDR3 totals 11 residues. In DNA, the CDR3 is TGCAGCGCCGGGACTGACTATGGCTACACCTTC. This translates into CSAGTDYGYTF.

The gene calls are TRBV7-9 and TRBJ2-3; 8 bases line up with TRBD2. The J segment lost 0 bases and the V segment lost 7 bases, leaving 6 bases of the junction unmatched. This CDR3 spans 15 amino acids. Germline values: CDR1 SEHNR, CDR2 FQNEAQ (reference sequence). CDR3 loop: CASTPERGSTDTQYF. CDR3 coding DNA: TGTGCCAGCACCCCCGAGCGGGGGAGCACAGATACGCAGTATTTT.

This rearrangement joins TRBV28 to TRBJ1-2; perhaps TRBD1 as D (5 bases). V was cut by 4 bases and J by 7 bases, with 10 bases left in between. There are 12 residues in the CDR3. The germline CDR1 and CDR2 sequences are MDHEN and SYDVKM. CDR3 sequence (DNA): TGTGCCAGCAGTTCCGCAGGGTTTGGCTACACCTTC. Translating it yields CASSSAGFGYTF.

With respect to this clone: At one end, the junction sequence differs from germline, possibly due to a read error. The chain is built from TRBV7-7 and TRBJ1-2; the match to TRBD1 covers 7 bases. The germline V gene encodes CDR1 SSHAT and CDR2 FNYEAQ (reference sequence). The CDR3 contains 18 residues. CDR3 coding DNA: TGTGCTAGCAGCCTCTCAACCCGGACAGGCTGTGTTGACTATGGCTACACCTTC. This codes for CASSLSTRTGCVDYGYTF.

This clone was recorded only once. The rearrangement uses TRBV6-4 and TRBJ2-2, with 8 bases fitting TRBD2. V was clipped by 8 bases and J by 6 bases; unmatched bases: 11. In germline, CDR1 is MRHNA, CDR2 SNTAGT. The CDR3 spans 15 residues. The CDR3: CASRGPAGAAGELFF. CDR3 nucleotides: TGTGCCAGCCGGGGTCCAGCGGGAGCCGCCGGGGAGCTGTTTTTT.

The chain is built from TRBV19 and TRBJ2-6; unclear D gene. Germline V CDR1 and CDR2: LNHDA, SQIVND (reference sequence). CDR3 size: 18 residues. Deletions cut 1 base from V and 0 bases from J, with 13 bases between. CDR3 nucleotides: TGTGCCAGTAGTATAGCCTCATGGCGGAGCTCTGGGGCCAACGTCCTGACTTTC. As protein: CASSIASWRSSGANVLTF.

This chain joins TRBV5-1 and TRBJ2-3, with D possibly TRBD1 on 7 matching bases. This CDR3 has 15 residues. The V end lost 4 bases, the J end lost 3 bases, and 15 bases lay between the germline ends. CDR1 is SGHRS and CDR2 is YFSETQ in the germline V gene. The CDR3 sequence: CASSVGGGRTDTQYF. In nucleotides, the CDR3 is TGCGCCAGCAGCGTCGGAGGGGGCAGAACAGATACGCAGTATTTT.

The rearrangement joins TRBV14 to TRBJ2-4, with TRBD2 matching over 9 bases. The J segment lost 8 bases and the V segment lost 5 bases, leaving 7 bases of the junction unmatched. This CDR3 spans 14 amino acids. Germline V gives CDR1 SGHDN, CDR2 FVKESK. The CDR3 loop reads CASSVAGADDIQYF. CDR3 DNA: TGTGCCAGCAGCGTAGCGGGGGCCGATGACATTCAGTACTTC.

This rearrangement joins TRBV10-3 to TRBJ1-1, with D possibly matching TRBD1 (5 bases). The CDR3 has 13 amino acids. The germline V and J ends were trimmed by 6 bases and 5 bases, with 13 bases remaining between them. CDR1 and CDR2 (germline): ENHRY, SYGVKD. The CDR3 DNA reads TGTGCCATCAGCGGGACTTCGGAAACTGAAGCTTTCTTT. Translation gives CAISGTSETEAFF.

V usage is TRBV18 and J usage is TRBJ1-5; 8 nucleotides align to TRBD1. With 5 bases clipped from V and 2 bases from J, the junction kept 5 bases outside the gene matches. CDR1 and CDR2 from the germline V gene are KGHSH and LQKENI. This CDR3 spans 15 amino acids. The CDR3: CASSLGQGGNQPQHF. CDR3 nucleotide sequence: TGTGCCAGCTCATTAGGACAGGGTGGCAATCAGCCCCAGCATTTT.

In nucleotides, the CDR3 is TGTGCCAGCAGCTTAGGGCGGGAGGCTTGGGAGACCCAGTACTTC. Protein: CASSLGREAWETQYF. The chain is built from TRBV11-2 and TRBJ2-5; 8 bases line up with TRBD2. The trim removed 1 base at V and 5 bases at J, leaving 6 bases unmatched. Germline-derived CDR1 and CDR2 are SGHAT and FQNNGV. The CDR3 sequence is 15 residues long.

The chain is built from TRBV27 and TRBJ1-2; D ambiguous. The CDR3 contains 16 residues. The V end lost 0 bases, the J end lost 4 bases, and 15 bases lay between the germline ends. Germline V gene sequence: CDR1 MNHEY, CDR2 SMNVEV (reference sequence). CDR3 region: CASSLSMEGFSYGYTF. In nucleotides, the CDR3 is TGTGCCAGCAGTTTATCAATGGAGGGATTTAGCTATGGCTACACCTTC.

This chain links TRBV10-3 with TRBJ2-1; 8 bases match TRBD2. Germline CDR1 reads ENHRY; CDR2 reads SYGVKD. The CDR3 covers 17 residues. J lost 9 bases, V lost 4 bases, and 17 bases had no gene match. CDR3 loop: CAISGPGVTGGPGEQFF. The CDR3 region has the DNA TGTGCCATCAGTGGCCCCGGGGTTACGGGAGGGCCTGGTGAGCAGTTCTTC.

CDR3 sequence: CASSLGTGGGYGYTF. The CDR3 DNA follows: TGTGCCAGCAGCCTCGGGACAGGGGGCGGTTATGGCTACACCTTC. This rearrangement joins TRBV28 to TRBJ1-2, with TRBD1 matching over 12 bases. After removal of 6 bases from V and 5 bases from J, the junction contained 7 bases not matched to a gene. This CDR3 spans 15 amino acids. CDR1 and CDR2 (germline): MDHEN, SYDVKM.